This TCR beta chain comes out of a study of blood T cell repertoires in COVID-19. Study summary: PBMCs, B-cell-depleted T cells, or T cells were the source of the cDNA or gDNA that made up the material.

As handled by the study authors: Amplification of reference gene primers was used by the study to estimate nucleated cell counts. Some clones are missing from TCRdb's copy, which holds only in-frame ones; the method was immunoSEQ multiplex PCR. V and J calls and clone size are copied from that table; D and trimming were computed from the DNA. This sample carries about 150,000 clones, roughly 89% of them seen once, and the ten largest clones take around 2.9%. The CDR3 sequence is 13 residues long. CDR1 SGHTA and CDR2 FQGNSA come from the germline V gene. The V end lost 2 bases, the J end lost 0 bases, and 4 bases lay between the germline ends.

The chain joins TRBV7-2 to TRBJ1-2; D remains unclear. Sequenced input: peripheral blood. The source of this sequence is a man in his 60s with active or convalescent COVID-19. The CDR3 loop reads CASSLQSNYGYTF. The CDR3 bases are TGTGCCAGCAGCTTACAGTCTAACTATGGCTACACCTTC. The full variable domain, in which reference TRBV7-2 and TRBJ1-2 provide the parts outside the CDR3, is GAGVSQSPSNKVTEKGKDVELRCDPISGHTALYWYRQSLGQGLEFLIYFQGNSAPDKSGLPSDRFSAERTGGSVSTLTIQRTQQEDSAVYLCASSLQSNYGYTFGSGTRLTVV.